Below, 28 T cell receptor beta chains from the same sample are listed, as sequenced in a study of blood T cell repertoires in COVID-19. Some clones are missing from TCRdb's copy, which holds only in-frame ones; the method was immunoSEQ multiplex PCR. The data show roughly 81,000 clones, roughly four fifths seen once. Input material: peripheral blood. The receptors were sampled from a man between 60 and 75 years old with acute or convalescent COVID-19.

This clone was seen only a few times. This chain links TRBV12-3 or TRBV12-4 with TRBJ2-7; 10 nucleotides line up with TRBD2. Trimming cost V 7 bases and J 5 bases; bases outside gene matches: 5. The CDR3 is made up of 13 amino acids. CDR3 DNA: TGTGCCAGCACCGGGACTAGCGCCGACGAGCAGTACTTC. It is translated as CASTGTSADEQYF.

J is TRBJ2-2 and V is TRBV21-1; the table gives TRBD2 as D, unverified against the DNA. TRBV21-1 is labeled a pseudogene. The CDR3 loop spans 14 amino acids. The CDR3 region is CASSKAPRWGELFF. In nucleotides, the CDR3 is TGTGCCAGCAGCAAAGCGCCTAGGTGGGGGGAGCTGTTTTTT.

V gene TRBV15 combines with J gene TRBJ2-1, with a weak D call TRBD1 (5 bases). The CDR3 spans 13 residues. Per the germline V gene, CDR1 is LNHNV and CDR2 is YYDKDF (reference sequence). Trimming pared 8 bases from V and 5 bases from J, leaving 13 bases between. CDR3 region: CATAIQTDNEQFF. DNA of the CDR3: TGTGCCACCGCGATACAGACAGACAATGAGCAGTTCTTC.

This clone showed up just a few times. CDR3 region: CASSLSTSGVKNEQFF. The DNA of the CDR3 is TGTGCCAGCAGCTTATCAACTAGCGGGGTTAAAAATGAGCAGTTCTTC. V is TRBV7-3 and J is TRBJ2-1; 10 bases agree with TRBD2. The CDR3 covers 16 residues. The J segment lost 7 bases and the V segment lost 2 bases, leaving 8 bases of the junction unmatched. In germline, CDR1 is SGHTA, CDR2 FQGTGA.

This chain uses TRBV9 with TRBJ1-1, with 8 bases that match TRBD1. The CDR3 is 14 residues long. Germline loops: CDR1 SGDLS, CDR2 YYNGEE. The V and J ends lost 4 bases and 5 bases, in that order; junction bases with no gene match: 7. The CDR3 loop reads CASSIQGGSTEAFF. The CDR3 DNA reads TGTGCCAGCAGCATACAGGGGGGGAGTACTGAAGCTTTCTTT.

The sample holds one count of this clone. The rearrangement joins TRBV3-1 (or the pseudogene TRBV3-2) to TRBJ2-1; D unresolved. CDR3 length: 11 residues. Trimming took off 5 bases at V and 10 bases at J, with 9 bases between the two ends. From germline, CDR1 is LGHDT and CDR2 YNNKEL (reference sequence). DNA of the CDR3: TGTGCCAGCAGCTCACCTCGGGAGCAGTTCTTC. Amino acid sequence: CASSSPREQFF.

This clone was counted once. The genes are TRBV18 and TRBJ2-2; 10 nucleotides align to TRBD1. Germline V CDR1 and CDR2: KGHSH, LQKENI. V lost 6 bases and J lost 5; bases outside the gene matches: 15. The CDR3 covers 18 residues. CDR3 nucleotides: TGTGCCAGCTCGGACCGGGACAGGGGTTCATGGCGGACCGGGGAGCTGTTTTTT. Its translation: CASSDRDRGSWRTGELFF.

The CDR3 bases are TGTGCCAGCAGCGCCCGACAGGGTTCCGATGAGCAGTTCTTC. This codes for CASSARQGSDEQFF. The V and J genes are TRBV9 and TRBJ2-1, with 7 bases fitting TRBD1. Unmatched junction bases numbered 8, after V lost 3 bases and J lost 8 bases. CDR1 SGDLS and CDR2 YYNGEE come from the germline V gene. There are 14 residues in the CDR3.

The chain recombines TRBV28 with TRBJ1-2; TRBD1 agrees at 10 bases. After removal of 5 bases from V and 5 bases from J, the junction contained 11 bases not matched to a gene. The CDR3 runs to 16 residues. CDR1 is MDHEN, CDR2 SYDVKM, per germline. CDR3 in DNA: TGTGCCAGCAGTCCGGGACAGGGGCCGTTTTTTTATGGCTACACCTTC. Its translation is CASSPGQGPFFYGYTF.

The CDR3 DNA reads as TGTGCCAGCATCTCTAGTGGGCAGGGGGCCTTTCGTGGGGCCAACGTCCTGACTTTC. Its protein product is CASISSGQGAFRGANVLTF. V and J are TRBV28 and TRBJ2-6, with TRBD1 matching over 8 bases. CDR3 length equals 19 residues. J was trimmed by 3 bases and V by 7 bases; bases with no gene match: 17. The germline gives CDR1 MDHEN, CDR2 SYDVKM.

The CDR3 spells CASSVNFRGAYGYTF. CDR3 coding DNA: TGTGCCAGCAGCGTAAATTTCAGGGGTGCCTATGGCTACACCTTC. The chain employs TRBV9 and TRBJ1-2, with TRBD1 as a possible D gene (6 bases). CDR1 and CDR2 (germline): SGDLS, YYNGEE. The CDR3 consists of 15 residues. V was shortened by 1 base and J by 4 bases, with 14 bases between the two germline ends.

Only one count was recorded for this clone. The chain carries TRBV4-1 and TRBJ2-7; weak D call: TRBD1 (5 bases). The CDR3 consists of 16 residues. The V end lost 0 bases, the J end lost 0 bases, and 12 bases lay between the germline ends. The germline V gene encodes CDR1 MGHRA and CDR2 YSYEKL. The chain's CDR3 is CASSQDLETASYEQYF. DNA of the CDR3: TGCGCCAGCAGCCAAGATCTAGAGACAGCCTCCTACGAGCAGTACTTC.

The chain combines TRBV28 with TRBJ1-4; D perhaps matches TRBD1 (6 bases). Germline V gene lookup returns CDR1 MDHEN and CDR2 SYDVKM. The V and J ends lost 6 bases and 8 bases respectively, with 19 bases between them. CDR3 length: 15 residues. CDR3 residues: CASSRNQGLGEKLFF. The CDR3 DNA reads TGTGCCAGCAGCCGAAATCAGGGGCTGGGGGAAAAACTGTTTTTT.

The chain is built from TRBV7-8 and TRBJ2-3, with 11 bases that match TRBD2. There are 17 residues in the CDR3. Looked up from germline, CDR1 is SGHVS and CDR2 is FQNEAQ. The J segment lost 4 bases and the V segment lost 5 bases, leaving 11 bases of the junction unmatched. In nucleotides, the CDR3 is TGTGCCAGCAGCCAATTTAGCGGGAGGGCCCAGGCAGATACGCAGTATTTT. This encodes CASSQFSGRAQADTQYF.

CDR3 nucleotide sequence: TGCGCCAGCAGCTTCGGTTCGCCGACTGGAAACACCATATATTTT. Translation gives CASSFGSPTGNTIYF. V and J are TRBV5-1 and TRBJ1-3; D remains unclear. Trimming shortened V by 2 bases and J by 2 bases, and 11 bases separated the two germline ends. Looked up from germline, CDR1 is SGHRS and CDR2 is YFSETQ. CDR3 length: 15 residues.

The rearrangement links TRBV3-1 (or the pseudogene TRBV3-2) to TRBJ2-1; 10 nucleotides agree with TRBD1. The V segment lost 4 bases and the J segment 9 bases; nucleotides outside the gene matches: 9. There are 15 residues in the CDR3. Germline-derived CDR1 and CDR2 are LGHDT and YNNKEL (reference sequence). CDR3 sequence: CASSLRDRGVFEQFF. Here the CDR3 DNA reads TGTGCCAGCAGCCTGAGGGACAGGGGTGTTTTTGAGCAGTTCTTC.

This chain links TRBV2 with TRBJ2-2, with a possible D match to TRBD1 (6 bases). The CDR3 loop spans 14 amino acids. CDR1 and CDR2 (germline): SNHLY, FYNNEI. Trimming cost V 8 bases and J 1 base, with 11 bases left between them. The CDR3 is CASLQQGNTGELFF. As DNA, the CDR3 is TGTGCCAGCTTACAACAGGGGAACACCGGGGAGCTGTTTTTT.

DNA of the CDR3: TGTGCCAGCAGCCAACAGGGGGATACTGAAGCTTTCTTT. It is translated as CASSQQGDTEAFF. The rearrangement links TRBV14 to TRBJ1-1; 7 nucleotides match TRBD1. The CDR3 has 13 residues. The germline V gene has CDR1 SGHDN and CDR2 FVKESK. The trim removed 2 bases at V and 5 bases at J, leaving 2 bases unmatched.

V usage is TRBV18 and J usage is TRBJ1-1; D unresolved. Trimming cost V 5 bases and J 1 base, with 5 bases left between them. CDR1 is KGHSH and CDR2 is LQKENI in the germline V gene. The CDR3 spans 12 residues. CDR3 residues: CASSVGNTEAFF. CDR3 bases: TGTGCCAGCTCAGTCGGGAACACTGAAGCTTTCTTT.

The chain links TRBV2 to TRBJ1-5; 9 nucleotides line up with TRBD1. The CDR3 is 14 residues long. After removal of 6 bases from V and 6 bases from J, the junction contained 6 bases not matched to a gene. CDR1 SNHLY and CDR2 FYNNEI come from the germline V gene. CDR3 amino acids: CASRGDRVRQPQHF. The CDR3 nucleotides read TGTGCCAGCAGGGGGGACAGGGTACGTCAGCCCCAGCATTTT. The entire variable domain, with the rest obtained from reference TRBV2 and TRBJ1-5, is as follows: EPEVTQTPSHQVTQMGQEVILRCVPISNHLYFYWYRQILGQKVEFLVSFYNNEISEKSEIFDDQFSVERPDGSNFTLKIRSTKLEDSAMYFCASRGDRVRQPQHFGDGTRLSIL.

The gene calls are TRBV5-5 and TRBJ1-3; unclear D gene. Germline values: CDR1 SGHKS, CDR2 YYEKEE (reference sequence). The CDR3 extends over 13 amino acids. V dropped 3 bases and J dropped 4 bases, with 8 bases sitting between them. CDR3 sequence reads: CASSWGEGNTIYF. The CDR3 nucleotides read TGTGCCAGCAGCTGGGGAGAGGGAAACACCATATATTTT.

This chain connects TRBV7-9 to TRBJ1-2; TRBD1 matches at 9 bases. The CDR3 runs 17 residues. Germline V gene data show CDR1 as SEHNR and CDR2 as FQNEAQ (reference sequence). J lost 3 bases, V lost 5 bases, and 13 bases had no gene match. CDR3 residues: CASSQLGTGGTDYGYTF. Here the CDR3 DNA reads TGTGCCAGCAGCCAGCTAGGTACAGGGGGCACCGACTATGGCTACACCTTC.

The gene calls are TRBV15 and TRBJ1-4; a possible D gene is TRBD1 (6 bases). This CDR3 spans 15 amino acids. Germline CDR1 is LNHNV and CDR2 is YYDKDF (reference sequence). Trimming pared 0 bases from V and 8 bases from J, leaving 13 bases between. The CDR3 sequence: CATSREGGAGEKLFF. The CDR3 bases are TGTGCCACCAGCAGAGAAGGGGGGGCTGGGGAAAAACTGTTTTTT.

This rearrangement joins TRBV7-6 to TRBJ1-6; D gene uncertain. Between the trimmed V and J ends, which lost 0 bases and 6 bases, there was a span of 9 bases. Germline V gene lookup returns CDR1 SGHVS and CDR2 FNYEAQ. The CDR3 is 15 amino acids. CDR3 nucleotides: TGTGCCAGCAGCTTAGCGCCGGGGAGTAATTCACCCCTCCACTTT. As protein: CASSLAPGSNSPLHF.

The CDR3 reads CASSTTGENQPQHF. In DNA form, the CDR3 reads TGCGCCAGCAGCACGACAGGGGAGAATCAGCCCCAGCATTTT. V gene TRBV5-1 combines with J gene TRBJ1-5; 8 bases map to TRBD1. The CDR3 runs 14 residues. Germline V gives CDR1 SGHRS, CDR2 YFSETQ. The V gene end was trimmed by 4 bases and the J gene end by 4 bases; junction bases not matched to a gene: 4.

The rearrangement uses TRBV28 and TRBJ2-5, with TRBD2 matching 8 bases. V gave up 5 bases and J gave up 1 base; unmatched junction bases: 6. CDR1 is MDHEN and CDR2 is SYDVKM in the germline V gene. The CDR3 has 15 residues. The CDR3 coding sequence is TGTGCCAGCAGTATAACGGGGGGGCGCCAAGAGACCCAGTACTTC. Its protein is CASSITGGRQETQYF.

The rearrangement uses TRBV27 and TRBJ2-7; a weak D match, TRBD2 (5 bases). This CDR3 spans 13 amino acids. Germline V CDR1 and CDR2: MNHEY, SMNVEV (reference sequence). The V gene lost 8 bases and the J gene lost 1 base, with 12 bases spanning the gap. The CDR3 sequence: CASGRRESYEQYF. DNA for the CDR3: TGTGCCAGCGGGAGACGCGAATCCTACGAGCAGTACTTC.

V is TRBV27 and J is TRBJ2-7, with 8 bases identical to TRBD1. The junction had 3 bases not matched to a gene; V was cut back by 7 bases and J by 1 base. Germline lookup yields CDR1 MNHEY and CDR2 SMNVEV (reference sequence). This CDR3 is built from 13 residues. Here the CDR3 reads CASKGQDSYEQYF. CDR3 DNA: TGTGCCAGCAAGGGACAGGATTCCTACGAGCAGTACTTC.